This record concerns one TCR beta chain sequence. Its matching antigen is unknown. CDR3 size: 15 residues. V lost 4 bases to trimming and J lost 7 bases; unmatched junction nucleotides: 9. Germline V lookup: CDR1 LGHNA, CDR2 YNFKEQ. The data belong to a study of graft-versus-host responses after intestinal transplantation. About the study: Following induction with anti-thymocyte globulin, all recipients were given tacrolimus and steroids for two to three years.

Findings of the study overall: Elevated graft-versus-host to host-versus-graft clonal ratios in allografts were recorded for patients with graft-donor T cell macrochimerism. Researchers found peak circulating GvH clone levels linked to early post-transplant HvG declines.

Clones were sequenced by immunoSEQ multiplex PCR, and TCRdb holds only the in-frame ones, with some missing. The table shows more than 45,000 clones, with around nine tenths occurring only once. The sample consisted of PBMCs, taken almost 120 days after intestinal transplantation. The V gene is TRBV4-2, the J gene TRBJ1-5, with TRBD1 matching 8 bases. The sequence was obtained from a human patient who received an intestinal transplant, so some T cells may come from the graft donor. CDR3 DNA: TGTGCCAGCAGCCTTAGGGCAGGGGGCGGGCAGCCCCAGCATTTT. Protein: CASSLRAGGGQPQHF.